These T cell receptor beta chains were read from a single sample in a study of cytomegalovirus exposure and HLA in healthy donors. Measured with immunoSEQ multiplex PCR; TCRdb has only the in-frame clones, and not every one. This sample has around 85,000 clones, with approximately 80% found just once. Sequencing used PBMCs. Receptor source: a woman in her 50s in good health and CMV-seropositive. Each CDR3 is given with its conserved first and last residue. D genes are given only for firm matches. Expanded clones are given a class, and other clones once, few, many or no size at all.

cdr3_nt,cdr3_aa,d_call,j_call,clone_size,v_call
TGTGCCAGCAGTATCGGGACAGACGTCCCGGAGCAGTTCTTC,CASSIGTDVPEQFF,TRBD1,TRBJ2-1,.,TRBV27
TGTGCCAGCAGCGCAACAGGGTACCTGGCCACAGATACGCAGTATTTT,CASSATGYLATDTQYF,.,TRBJ2-3,.,TRBV9
TGTGCCAGCAGCCTTCTAGCGGGGGACCGAGAGAAGCAGTACTTC,CASSLLAGDREKQYF,TRBD2,TRBJ2-7,.,TRBV7-9
TGTGCCAGCAGCGTAAGAGGGACTAGCGGGAGGGAAAACTACAATGAGCAGTTCTTC,CASSVRGTSGRENYNEQFF,TRBD2,TRBJ2-1,.,TRBV9
TGTGCCAGCAGCTTGAGACTAGCGGGGTATCAAGAGACCCAGTACTTC,CASSLRLAGYQETQYF,TRBD2,TRBJ2-5,.,TRBV11-2
TGCGCCAGCAGCGCCCGGGCAGGGAAGGACACTGAAGCTTTCTTT,CASSARAGKDTEAFF,.,TRBJ1-1,.,TRBV5-1
TGTGCCAGCATTTACAGCTATAGCACAGATACGCAGTATTTT,CASIYSYSTDTQYF,.,TRBJ2-3,once,TRBV6-1
TGTGCCAGCAGGTCCGCCAGAAGTCACAGCAATCAGCCCCAGCATTTT,CASRSARSHSNQPQHF,.,TRBJ1-5,.,TRBV27
TGTGCCAGTAGTTTCGGACGGGGGAATGAAAAACTGTTTTTT,CASSFGRGNEKLFF,.,TRBJ1-4,.,TRBV19
TGTGCCAGCAGCTTGATGACCGGACAGGAAAGCTCCTACGAGCAGTACTTC,CASSLMTGQESSYEQYF,TRBD1,TRBJ2-7,once,TRBV14
TGTGCCACCAGCAGAGAGGGGCCGGAAAAACTGTTTTTT,CATSREGPEKLFF,.,TRBJ1-4,.,TRBV15
TGTGCCAGCAGCTTATGGACAGCGCCCAATGAGCAGTTCTTC,CASSLWTAPNEQFF,.,TRBJ2-1,.,TRBV7-2
TGCGCCAGCAGCCTCCTGGGTAGAGGTCGGATGAACACTGAAGCTTTCTTT,CASSLLGRGRMNTEAFF,.,TRBJ1-1,.,TRBV5-1
TGTGCCAGCAAGGGAGGGGGGTACGAGCAGTACTTC,CASKGGGYEQYF,.,TRBJ2-7,.,TRBV2
TGTGCCAGCAGCCCGGACAGGGGGACCTACGAGCAGTACTTC,CASSPDRGTYEQYF,TRBD1,TRBJ2-7,once,TRBV5-4
TGCGCCAGCAGCTTGGGAGTGAGTGGGTTCGGGGAGACCCAGTACTTC,CASSLGVSGFGETQYF,.,TRBJ2-5,.,TRBV5-1
TGTGCCAGCAGCTTGAGACTAGCGAGCCAAGAGACCCAGTACTTC,CASSLRLASQETQYF,TRBD2,TRBJ2-5,.,TRBV5-4
TGTGCCAGCAGCTTGTGGGCAGGGCGGCACACTGAAGCTTTCTTT,CASSLWAGRHTEAFF,.,TRBJ1-1,few,TRBV5-5
TGCGCCAGCAGCCCATGGACAGGGTATTACAATGAGCAGTTCTTC,CASSPWTGYYNEQFF,TRBD1,TRBJ2-1,.,TRBV5-1
TGCGCCAGCAGTTTGACGGGGGGGGGCTACGAGCAGTACTTC,CASSLTGGGYEQYF,TRBD2,TRBJ2-7,.,TRBV10-2
TGTGCCAGCAGCTTAGCGGGAAGCAATGGCTACACCTTC,CASSLAGSNGYTF,.,TRBJ1-2,.,TRBV5-5
TGCGCCAGCAGCTTTCCGGGACAGGCGCGTGGCTACACCTTC,CASSFPGQARGYTF,TRBD1,TRBJ1-2,.,TRBV5-1
TGTGCCTGGAGTGGACAGGGCTACGAGCAGTACTTC,CAWSGQGYEQYF,TRBD1,TRBJ2-7,.,TRBV30
TGTGCCAGCAGTTTACTGGAAGAGACCCAGTACTTC,CASSLLEETQYF,.,TRBJ2-5,.,TRBV6-1
TGTGCCAGTAGCCCGGGACAGAGACAAGAGACCCAGTACTTC,CASSPGQRQETQYF,TRBD1,TRBJ2-5,.,TRBV19
TGTGCCAGCAGTGAACACCCAGACAGGGAAAGCGGCTACACCTTC,CASSEHPDRESGYTF,TRBD1,TRBJ1-2,few,TRBV6-1
TGTGCCAGCAGCCCAGCGGGACTAGCGGGAGAGGAGGGCGCGCCAGATACGCAGTATTTT,CASSPAGLAGEEGAPDTQYF,TRBD2,TRBJ2-3,.,TRBV13
TGTGCCTGGGGAGGGAGCCTCCTCTCCTACAATGAGCAGTTCTTC,CAWGGSLLSYNEQFF,.,TRBJ2-1,few,TRBV30
TGTGCCAGTAGTAAAATTAGCGGGGGGCCAGAGACCCAGTACTTC,CASSKISGGPETQYF,TRBD2,TRBJ2-5,.,TRBV19
TGTGCCAGTCTGGCGGGAGGGACAGATACGCAGTATTTT,CASLAGGTDTQYF,TRBD2,TRBJ2-3,.,TRBV19
TGTGCCAGTAATCCCATCACGAACACCGGGGAGCTGTTTTTT,CASNPITNTGELFF,.,TRBJ2-2,.,TRBV19
TGTGCCAGTAGTCGTTCGGGACTAGCGGGGGGTTACAATGAGCAGTTCTTC,CASSRSGLAGGYNEQFF,TRBD2,TRBJ2-1,.,TRBV19
TGTGCCAGCAGCCCCCGTGGGGAAGACTATAGCAATCAGCCCCAGCATTTT,CASSPRGEDYSNQPQHF,.,TRBJ1-5,once,TRBV5-4
TGCGCCAGCAGTTCCGACAGGCCCAATCAGCCCCAGCATTTT,CASSSDRPNQPQHF,.,TRBJ1-5,few,TRBV5-1